Detailed here is one TCR beta chain. This sample was included in a study of blood T cell repertoires in COVID-19. TCRdb's copy holds only in-frame clones and misses some; the assay was immunoSEQ multiplex PCR. The sample has 250,000 to 300,000 clones, about 87% seen once. V lost 9 bases and J lost 4, with 15 bases in between. The CDR3 spans 13 residues. Germline V lookup: CDR1 LNHDA, CDR2 SQIVND (reference sequence). Sequencing was carried out using peripheral blood. The TCR sequence derives from a middle-aged woman with acute or convalescent COVID-19. V and J are TRBV19 and TRBJ1-2; D unresolved. The CDR3 sequence: CASIDPPGYGYTF. The CDR3 DNA reads TGTGCCAGCATTGACCCTCCGGGCTATGGCTACACCTTC.